These 27 T cell receptor beta chains originate from one sample sequenced in a study of cytomegalovirus exposure and HLA in healthy donors. 60 Vbeta and 13 Jbeta primers were used in PCR. The assay was immunoSEQ multiplex PCR, and TCRdb's table has in-frame clones only and misses some. The sample shows roughly 200,000 clones, more than 65% of them seen only once. Sequencing was done on a sample of PBMCs. These receptors were taken from a female donor in good health and CMV-seronegative.

This clone was observed a handful of times. V and J are TRBV13 and TRBJ2-1; the D is unclear. Germline V gene sequence: CDR1 PRHDT, CDR2 FYEKMQ (reference sequence). The V end lost 1 base, the J end lost 0 bases, and 7 bases lay between the germline ends. This CDR3 is 15 amino acids long. The CDR3 sequence is CASSLDLSSYNEQFF. The CDR3 DNA is TGTGCCAGCAGCTTAGACCTCAGCTCCTACAATGAGCAGTTCTTC.

This chain uses TRBV11-3 with TRBJ2-1; perhaps TRBD2 as D (5 bases). There are 12 residues in the CDR3. Germline assignment: CDR1 SGHNT and CDR2 YENEEA. Trimming took off 3 bases at V and 6 bases at J, with 6 bases between the two ends. DNA of the CDR3: TGTGCCAGCAGCTTTCGGGGCAATGAGCAGTTCTTC. It translates to CASSFRGNEQFF.

This clone was observed a handful of times. The chain uses TRBV6-5 and TRBJ2-1; 10 bases match TRBD2. There are 15 residues in the CDR3. CDR1 and CDR2 (germline): MNHEY, SVGAGI. V lost 2 bases to trimming and J lost 4 bases; unmatched junction nucleotides: 2. The CDR3 spells CASSYGTSVYNEQFF. CDR3 nucleotides: TGTGCCAGCAGTTACGGGACTAGCGTGTACAATGAGCAGTTCTTC.

This clone came up a few times. The chain combines TRBV4-1 with TRBJ2-1; no clear D. There are 14 residues in the CDR3. Germline V gene lookup returns CDR1 MGHRA and CDR2 YSYEKL. Trimming cost V 0 bases and J 9 bases, with 12 bases left between them. CDR3: CASSQDPSSREQFF. DNA for the CDR3: TGCGCCAGCAGCCAAGATCCTAGTAGTCGTGAGCAGTTCTTC.

Here the CDR3 reads CASSSSGSRYNEQFF. DNA for the CDR3: TGTGCCAGCAGCTCAAGCGGGAGTCGCTACAATGAGCAGTTCTTC. The chain links TRBV7-2 to TRBJ2-1; TRBD2 matches at 8 bases. Germline CDR1 is SGHTA and CDR2 is FQGNSA. The CDR3 length is 15 residues. The J segment lost 3 bases and the V segment lost 4 bases, leaving 5 bases of the junction unmatched.

J is TRBJ1-5 and V is TRBV4-2; weak D call: TRBD1 (5 bases). CDR3 length equals 18 residues. Trimming left V 0 bases short and J 4 bases short, with 19 bases between. Germline values: CDR1 LGHNA, CDR2 YNFKEQ. The CDR3 sequence: CASSQDGNRQFPNQPQHF. In nucleotides, the CDR3 is TGTGCCAGCAGCCAAGATGGGAACAGGCAGTTCCCAAATCAGCCCCAGCATTTT.

The CDR3 region is CASSLGGSSGSSYEQYF. The DNA for the CDR3 is TGTGCCAGCAGCTTAGGGGGCAGTAGCGGGAGCTCCTACGAGCAGTACTTC. The gene calls are TRBV7-9 and TRBJ2-7, with 9 bases fitting TRBD2. After removal of 1 base from V and 0 bases from J, the junction contained 7 bases not matched to a gene. The length of the CDR3 is 17 residues. Looked up from germline, CDR1 is SEHNR and CDR2 is FQNEAQ (reference sequence).

This clone was seen a few times. The chain uses TRBV13 and TRBJ1-2, with a possible D match to TRBD1 (6 bases). The CDR3 covers 17 residues. The germline V gene has CDR1 PRHDT and CDR2 FYEKMQ (reference sequence). The ends were cut back, 4 bases at V and 3 bases at J, with 21 bases in the middle. The CDR3 coding sequence is TGTGCCAGCAGCTGGGGCCCACAGGGTCCCCTTTACTATGGCTACACCTTC. Protein sequence: CASSWGPQGPLYYGYTF.

This clone was recorded a few times. V gene TRBV4-3 combines with J gene TRBJ2-1, with D maybe TRBD2 (5 bases). This CDR3 has 13 amino acids. Germline V gene lookup returns CDR1 LGHNA and CDR2 YSLEER. Trimming took off 4 bases at V and 5 bases at J, with 9 bases between the two ends. The CDR3, as DNA: TGCGCCAGCAGCCCCGGGATCCACAATGAGCAGTTCTTC. Protein sequence: CASSPGIHNEQFF.

The genes are TRBV2 and TRBJ1-1; D uncertain. V gave up 5 bases and J gave up 4 bases, with 5 bases separating them. CDR1 SNHLY and CDR2 FYNNEI come from the germline V gene. The CDR3 has 11 residues. For the CDR3, the DNA is TGTGCCAGCAGTTATTTCACTGAAGCTTTCTTT. Translated, it gives CASSYFTEAFF.

This clone came up once. The chain is built from TRBV11-3 and TRBJ1-2; TRBD1 matches at 9 bases. CDR3 length equals 13 residues. CDR1 SGHNT and CDR2 YENEEA come from the germline V gene. J was trimmed by 6 bases and V by 5 bases; bases with no gene match: 4. This chain's CDR3 is CASSLQGANGYTF. CDR3 in DNA: TGTGCCAGCAGCCTACAGGGGGCGAATGGCTACACCTTC.

The chain joins TRBV4-2 to TRBJ2-4, with D maybe TRBD2 (6 bases). V was pared by 1 base and J by 3 bases, with 10 bases between. CDR1 is LGHNA, CDR2 YNFKEQ, per germline. This CDR3 comprises 15 residues. CDR3 nucleotide sequence: TGTGCCAGCAGCCAAGGGAGGGGATTCAAAAACATTCAGTACTTC. This gives the protein CASSQGRGFKNIQYF.

The J gene is TRBJ1-5, the V gene TRBV7-6; no firm D call. CDR3 length: 16 amino acids. Trimming removed 0 bases from V and 5 bases from J, with 14 bases in between. Germline values: CDR1 SGHVS, CDR2 FNYEAQ. CDR3: CASSLAGRAADQPQHF. The CDR3 bases are TGTGCCAGCAGCTTAGCAGGGAGGGCAGCCGATCAGCCCCAGCATTTT.

This clone appeared once. V and J are TRBV11-3 and TRBJ2-1; 11 nucleotides agree with TRBD1. CDR1 is SGHNT, CDR2 YENEEA, per germline. V was pared by 0 bases and J by 6 bases, with 1 base of the junction left unmatched. This CDR3 comprises 15 residues. For the CDR3, the DNA is TGTGCCAGCAGCTTAGATGGGACAGGGGGCAATGAGCAGTTCTTC. Its translation: CASSLDGTGGNEQFF.

The chain combines TRBV6-1 with TRBJ2-3, with TRBD1 matching 8 bases. This CDR3 spans 14 amino acids. In germline, CDR1 is MNHNS, CDR2 SASEGT. V lost 6 bases and J lost 2; bases outside the gene matches: 4. The CDR3 loop reads CASRRTGFTDTQYF. The CDR3 nucleotides read TGTGCCAGCAGGCGGACAGGGTTCACAGATACGCAGTATTTT.

The chain couples TRBV7-9 to TRBJ2-5, with D unresolved. The J call may be in error: the DNA end matches TRBJ2-7 better. Looked up from germline, CDR1 is SEHNR and CDR2 is FQNEAQ (reference sequence). The CDR3 spans 13 residues. In DNA form, the CDR3 reads TGTGCCAGCAGCCCCACCCCAAAATACGAGCAGTACTTC. It translates to CASSPTPKYEQYF.

This rearrangement joins TRBV18 to TRBJ2-6; TRBD1 matches at 7 bases. Germline CDR1 is KGHSH and CDR2 is LQKENI. The CDR3 has 18 amino acids. V gave up 3 bases and J gave up 1 base; unmatched junction bases: 9. Here the CDR3 reads CASSPQRGPTSGANVLTF. The CDR3 DNA reads as TGTGCCAGCTCACCGCAGAGGGGGCCCACATCTGGGGCCAACGTCCTGACTTTC.

The V gene is TRBV14, the J gene TRBJ2-1; TRBD2 matches at 13 bases. In germline, CDR1 is SGHDN, CDR2 FVKESK. The V and J ends lost 4 bases and 10 bases, in that order; junction bases with no gene match: 10. The CDR3 sequence is 16 residues long. The CDR3 spells CASSRTSGSEWGEQFF. The CDR3 DNA is TGTGCCAGCAGCCGGACTAGCGGGAGTGAATGGGGGGAGCAGTTCTTC.

The chain joins TRBV2 to TRBJ2-5; tentatively, D is TRBD2 (6 bases). The DNA end is more similar to TRBJ2-7, so the J call may be wrong. Germline loops: CDR1 SNHLY, CDR2 FYNNEI. The CDR3 sequence is 15 residues long. The CDR3 region has the DNA TGTGCCAGCAGTCCCAGGCGGGATCTCTCCTACGAGCAGTACTTC. This codes for CASSPRRDLSYEQYF.

The chain links TRBV5-5 to TRBJ2-7; TRBD1 matches at 7 bases. From germline, CDR1 is SGHKS and CDR2 YYEKEE (reference sequence). This CDR3 contains 15 residues. V gave up 4 bases and J gave up 0 bases; unmatched junction bases: 7. The CDR3 reads CASSPRQGASYEQYF. In DNA form, the CDR3 reads TGTGCCAGCAGCCCCCGACAGGGAGCCTCCTACGAGCAGTACTTC.

The genes are TRBV7-8 and TRBJ1-1; weak D call: TRBD1 (5 bases). V was shortened by 5 bases and J by 0 bases, with 13 bases between the two germline ends. Germline-derived CDR1 and CDR2 are SGHVS and FQNEAQ. The CDR3 extends over 15 amino acids. The CDR3 DNA reads as TGTGCCAGCAGCCCTCAGGGAATCATGAACACTGAAGCTTTCTTT. Protein sequence: CASSPQGIMNTEAFF.

The chain uses TRBV5-1 and TRBJ1-4; D is ambiguous. Germline CDR1 SGHRS, CDR2 YFSETQ. The CDR3 runs to 16 residues. V lost 2 bases to trimming and J lost 0 bases, with 11 bases between them. CDR3 bases: TGCGCCAGCAGCTTTGGAGGCCTAGCAACTAATGAAAAACTGTTTTTT. As protein: CASSFGGLATNEKLFF.

This sequence joins TRBV11-1 and TRBJ1-1; tentatively, D is TRBD1 (6 bases). Between the trimmed V and J ends, which lost 10 bases and 2 bases, there was a span of 14 bases. Per the germline V gene, CDR1 is SGHAT and CDR2 is FQDESV (reference sequence). There are 13 residues in the CDR3. The CDR3 sequence is CATKTGLNTEAFF. The CDR3 coding sequence is TGTGCCACCAAAACAGGGCTAAACACTGAAGCTTTCTTT. The full variable domain, its missing parts supplied by reference TRBV11-1 and TRBJ1-1, is EAEVAQSPRYKITEKSQAVAFWCDPISGHATLYWYRQILGQGPELLVQFQDESVVDDSQLPKDRFSAERLKGVDSTLKIQPAELGDSAMYLCATKTGLNTEAFFGQGTRLTVV.

The chain recombines TRBV5-1 with TRBJ1-6; a possible D gene is TRBD1 (6 bases). Deletions cut 3 bases from V and 0 bases from J, with 13 bases between. The CDR3 contains 17 residues. Per the germline V gene, CDR1 is SGHRS and CDR2 is YFSETQ. CDR3 coding DNA: TGCGCCAGCAGCTCAGGGACACCAAACTCCTATAATTCACCCCTCCACTTT. As protein: CASSSGTPNSYNSPLHF.

The chain is built from TRBV5-5 and TRBJ2-3; a weak D match, TRBD1 (6 bases). V lost 4 bases to trimming and J lost 0 bases, with 12 bases between them. Germline CDR1 is SGHKS and CDR2 is YYEKEE (reference sequence). The CDR3 extends over 15 amino acids. The CDR3 DNA reads as TGTGCCAGCAGCCCACAGGGTCGAAGCACAGATACGCAGTATTTT. Its protein product is CASSPQGRSTDTQYF.

The J gene is TRBJ2-5, the V gene TRBV2, with TRBD1 matching 11 bases. The CDR3 runs to 12 residues. The trim removed 9 bases at V and 11 bases at J, leaving 8 bases unmatched. Germline V CDR1 and CDR2: SNHLY, FYNNEI. In nucleotides, the CDR3 is TGTGCCAGAGGACAGGGGGCAGAAGAGCAGTACTTC. It is translated as CARGQGAEEQYF.

The chain joins TRBV2 to TRBJ2-3; 10 positions match TRBD1. Per germline, CDR1 SNHLY and CDR2 FYNNEI. The CDR3 runs to 14 residues. V trimming: 8 bases; J trimming: 5 bases; junction bases outside the gene matches: 7. The CDR3 reads CASCRDRGGDTQYF. CDR3 sequence (DNA): TGTGCCAGCTGCCGGGACAGGGGTGGAGATACGCAGTATTTT.